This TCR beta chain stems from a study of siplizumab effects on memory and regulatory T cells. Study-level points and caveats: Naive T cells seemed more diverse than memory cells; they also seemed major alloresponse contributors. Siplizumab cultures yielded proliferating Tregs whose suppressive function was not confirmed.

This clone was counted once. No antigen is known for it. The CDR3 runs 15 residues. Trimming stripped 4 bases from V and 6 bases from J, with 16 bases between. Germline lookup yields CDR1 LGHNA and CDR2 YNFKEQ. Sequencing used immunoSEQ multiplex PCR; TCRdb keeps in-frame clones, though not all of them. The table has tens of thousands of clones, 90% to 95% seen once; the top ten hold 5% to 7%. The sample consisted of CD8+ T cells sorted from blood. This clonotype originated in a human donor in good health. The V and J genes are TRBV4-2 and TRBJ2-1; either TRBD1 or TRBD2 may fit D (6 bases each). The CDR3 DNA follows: TGTGCCAGCAGCCGCAGCGGGTCGGACAGCAATGAGCAGTTCTTC. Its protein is CASSRSGSDSNEQFF.